These 5 T cell receptor beta chains came from one sample sequenced in a study of beta chain features in type 1 diabetes. The investigators reverse transcribed all of the isolated RNA, so they sequenced expressed TCRB transcripts. Some clones are missing from TCRdb's copy, which holds only in-frame ones; the method was immunoSEQ multiplex PCR. There are 150,000 or so clones in the sample; roughly 11% occur only once, and roughly 2% lies in the top ten. Sequencing used central memory CD4+ T cells from blood. The receptors here all came from a man aged 18 to 30 in good health.

V usage is TRBV7-9 and J usage is TRBJ2-3, with TRBD2 matching 8 bases. This CDR3 has 16 residues. Germline lookup yields CDR1 SEHNR and CDR2 FQNEAQ (reference sequence). J was trimmed by 3 bases and V by 8 bases; bases with no gene match: 13. The CDR3 coding sequence is TGTGCCAGCCAACCCTCGCGCCGGGGGGGTACAGATACGCAGTATTTT. The encoded protein is CASQPSRRGGTDTQYF.

The table lists this clone with a few counts. This sample also contains other DNA sequences that code for the same CDR3. This chain joins TRBV25-1 and TRBJ2-6, with D possibly being TRBD1 or TRBD2 (5 bases each). Germline V gives CDR1 MGHDK, CDR2 SYGVNS. The CDR3 spans 14 residues. V was clipped by 4 bases and J by 4 bases, with 8 bases between them. CDR3 region: CASSGGAGANVLTF. The CDR3 nucleotides are TGTGCCAGCAGTGGAGGGGCGGGGGCCAACGTCCTGACTTTC.

This clone was observed a handful of times. Here the CDR3 DNA reads TGTGCCACCAGCAGAGCGGTGGGTCTGACGGGACTATACGAGCAGTACTTC. This sequence encodes CATSRAVGLTGLYEQYF. This rearrangement joins TRBV15 to TRBJ2-7, with TRBD2 matching 7 bases. The CDR3 spans 17 residues. V dropped 1 base and J dropped 4; count of bases not matched to a gene: 13. CDR1 and CDR2 from the germline V gene are LNHNV and YYDKDF (reference sequence).

This clone has a handful of counts. Other DNA sequences from this sample encode an identical CDR3 as well. The gene calls are TRBV20-1 and TRBJ2-7; D call uncertain. Germline V gene data show CDR1 as DFQATT and CDR2 as SNEGSKA (reference sequence). The CDR3 extends over 9 amino acids. V was shortened by 3 bases and J by 4 bases, with 1 base between the two germline ends. The CDR3: CSASYEQYF. The CDR3 region has the DNA TGCAGTGCTAGTTACGAGCAGTACTTC.

This chain's CDR3 is CSIDRGLNEQYF. CDR3 nucleotides: TGCAGCATCGACAGGGGGCTTAACGAGCAGTACTTC. This rearrangement joins TRBV29-1 to TRBJ2-7, with 10 positions matching TRBD1. CDR1 and CDR2 (germline): SQVTM, ANQGSEA. This CDR3 has 12 residues. Trimming cost V 8 bases and J 5 bases; bases outside gene matches: 6.